This T cell receptor beta chain was sequenced in a study of control samples from healthy donors and cancer patients. TCRdb's copy holds only in-frame clones and misses some; the assay was immunoSEQ multiplex PCR. The sample includes approximately 100,000 clones, roughly 88% of them seen just once. Deletions cut 8 bases from V and 1 base from J, with 8 bases between. The CDR3 extends over 11 amino acids. Germline-derived CDR1 and CDR2 are GTSNPN and SVGIG (reference sequence). The sample taken for sequencing was blood. The chain has TRBV30 and TRBJ1-2; D is undetermined. The receptor comes from a man aged 25 to 45 in good health. CDR3 sequence reads: CAQSINYGYTF. The CDR3 region has the DNA TGTGCCCAATCGATTAACTATGGCTACACCTTC.